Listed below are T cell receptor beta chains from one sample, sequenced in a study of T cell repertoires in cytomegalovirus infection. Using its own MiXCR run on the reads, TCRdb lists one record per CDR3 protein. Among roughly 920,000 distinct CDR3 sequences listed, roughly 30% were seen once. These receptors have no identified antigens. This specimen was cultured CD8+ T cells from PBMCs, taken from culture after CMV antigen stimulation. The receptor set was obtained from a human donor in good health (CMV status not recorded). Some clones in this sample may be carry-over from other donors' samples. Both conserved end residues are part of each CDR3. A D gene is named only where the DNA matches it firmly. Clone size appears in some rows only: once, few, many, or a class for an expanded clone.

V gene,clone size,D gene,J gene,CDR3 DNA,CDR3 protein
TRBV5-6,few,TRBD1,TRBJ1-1,TGTGCCAGCAGCTTGTATCTAGACAGGGGGTTAATGAACACTGAAGCTTTCTTT,CASSLYLDRGLMNTEAFF
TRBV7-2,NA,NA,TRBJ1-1,TGTGCCAGCAGCTTAGTTGCGATTGACACTGAAGCTTTCTTT,CASSLVAIDTEAFF
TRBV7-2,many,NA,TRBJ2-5,TGTGCCAGCAGCTTAACGGGGGTGGAGACCCAGTACTTC,CASSLTGVETQYF
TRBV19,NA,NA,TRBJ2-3,TGTGCCAGTAGTAGTAAGGGGAACGCAGATACGCAGTATTTT,CASSSKGNADTQYF
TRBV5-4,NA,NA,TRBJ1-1,TGTGCCAGCAGTCCGGAGCGGACAAGACTGTACACTGAAGCTTTCTTT,CASSPERTRLYTEAFF
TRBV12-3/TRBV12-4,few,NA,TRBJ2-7,TGTGCCAGCAGCCGTCCAGAGAGCGGCTCCTACGAGCAGTACTTC,CASSRPESGSYEQYF
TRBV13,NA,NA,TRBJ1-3,TGTGCCAGCGTCGGTAGGGGAGACTCTGGAAACACCATATATTTT,CASVGRGDSGNTIYF
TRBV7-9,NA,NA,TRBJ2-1,TGTGCCAGCAGCCCCTCTAGCGTTGATTACAATGAGCAGTTCTTC,CASSPSSVDYNEQFF
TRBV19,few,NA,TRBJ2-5,TGTGCCAGTAGTATAGATCTGGGAGTGGCATTAGAGACCCAGTACTTC,CASSIDLGVALETQYF
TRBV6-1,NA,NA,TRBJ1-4,TGTGCCAGCAGTGAAGCGTCTCGGGGAACAACTAATGAAAAACTGTTTTTT,CASSEASRGTTNEKLFF
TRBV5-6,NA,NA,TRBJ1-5,TGTGCCAGCAGCTTGGCGGTCACTAGCAATCAGCCCCAGCATTTT,CASSLAVTSNQPQHF
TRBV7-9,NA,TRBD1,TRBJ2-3,TGTGCCAGCATCCCACAGGGGGCAGGCACAGATACGCAGTATTTT,CASIPQGAGTDTQYF
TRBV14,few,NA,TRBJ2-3,TGTGCCAGCAGCCTACGACGGTGGGGCACAGATACGCAGTATTTT,CASSLRRWGTDTQYF